Below are 28 T cell receptor beta chains sequenced from a single sample in a study of T cell changes during pregnancy in multiple sclerosis. Produced via immunoSEQ multiplex PCR; TCRdb's table is partial and in-frame only. This table holds about 92,000 clones, over 80% found once. The sequences come from peripheral blood, collected in the first trimester of pregnancy. These receptors came from a female donor with multiple sclerosis, enrolled in a pregnancy study.

The rearrangement links TRBV5-1 to TRBJ2-6; no clear D. Germline CDR1 reads SGHRS; CDR2 reads YFSETQ. The CDR3 extends over 15 amino acids. V was shortened by 4 bases and J by 4 bases, with 12 bases between the two germline ends. CDR3 loop: CASSGQASGANVLTF. In nucleotides, the CDR3 is TGCGCCAGCAGCGGTCAGGCTTCCGGGGCCAACGTCCTGACTTTC.

The genes are TRBV6-4 and TRBJ1-1, with unresolved D. Trimming removed 4 bases from V and 7 bases from J, with 16 bases in between. CDR3 length: 14 residues. CDR1 and CDR2 (germline): MRHNA, SNTAGT. DNA of the CDR3: TGTGCCAGCAGTGTCGCCCTAGGGAGCATTGAAGCTTTCTTT. Translated: CASSVALGSIEAFF.

The chain links TRBV9 to TRBJ2-7; 8 positions match TRBD1. V was clipped by 0 bases and J by 3 bases; unmatched bases: 2. CDR1 and CDR2 (germline): SGDLS, YYNGEE. The CDR3 is made up of 14 amino acids. The DNA of the CDR3 is TGTGCCAGCAGCGTAGGTGGACAGGGCTACGAGCAGTACTTC. Amino acids: CASSVGGQGYEQYF.

The chain carries TRBV6-4 and TRBJ2-2; 9 nucleotides match TRBD1. The CDR3 is 14 residues long. V lost 3 bases and J lost 7; bases outside the gene matches: 3. Germline V gives CDR1 MRHNA, CDR2 SNTAGT. This CDR3 is CASSEQGAIGELFF. CDR3 nucleotides: TGTGCCAGCAGTGAACAGGGGGCCATCGGGGAGCTGTTTTTT.

The chain links TRBV6-5 to TRBJ2-1; TRBD1 matches 11 bases. J gave up 3 bases and V 6 bases, and 4 bases lay outside the gene matches. Looked up from germline, CDR1 is MNHEY and CDR2 is SVGAGI. This CDR3 spans 15 amino acids. The CDR3 DNA reads as TGTGCCAGCAGCACGGGACAGGGGGTCTACAATGAGCAGTTCTTC. Translated: CASSTGQGVYNEQFF.

The chain has TRBV18 and TRBJ1-6, with D hard to call. Trimming left V 3 bases short and J 0 bases short, with 3 bases between. CDR1 and CDR2 (germline): KGHSH, LQKENI. The CDR3 runs 14 residues. DNA of the CDR3: TGTGCCAGCTCACCGAGCTCCTATAATTCACCCCTCCACTTT. Its translation is CASSPSSYNSPLHF.

The chain links TRBV7-8 to TRBJ1-2, with a weak D call TRBD1 (6 bases). The CDR3 consists of 16 residues. Germline CDR1 is SGHVS and CDR2 is FQNEAQ. Trimming left V 1 base short and J 1 base short, with 13 bases between. The CDR3 region is CASSLGAGANNYGYTF. CDR3 nucleotide sequence: TGTGCCAGCAGCTTAGGCGCAGGGGCGAATAACTATGGCTACACCTTC. Using reference TRBV7-8 and TRBJ1-2 for the parts outside the CDR3, the full variable domain is GAGVSQSPRYKVAKRGQDVALRCDPISGHVSLFWYQQALGQGPEFLTYFQNEAQLDKSGLPSDRFFAERPEGSVSTLKIQRTQQEDSAVYLCASSLGAGANNYGYTFGSGTRLTVV.

CDR3 loop: CASSFGTGANSPLHF. The CDR3 nucleotides are TGTGCCAGCAGTTTCGGGACAGGGGCCAATTCACCCCTCCACTTT. The chain couples TRBV27 to TRBJ1-6; 10 nucleotides line up with TRBD1. Unmatched junction bases numbered 3, after V lost 3 bases and J lost 7 bases. CDR1 and CDR2 from the germline V gene are MNHEY and SMNVEV (reference sequence). The CDR3 spans 15 residues.

The V call is TRBV2, the J call TRBJ1-1, with 10 bases aligning to TRBD1. V dropped 6 bases and J dropped 4; count of bases not matched to a gene: 8. Looked up from germline, CDR1 is SNHLY and CDR2 is FYNNEI. The CDR3 has 15 amino acids. CDR3 loop: CASRAGWTGGTEAFF. CDR3 coding DNA: TGTGCCAGCAGAGCCGGGTGGACAGGGGGCACTGAAGCTTTCTTT.

A remark on this clone: This same CDR3 is encoded by further DNA sequences in the sample. The V and J genes are TRBV4-2 and TRBJ2-2; TRBD1 agrees at 9 bases. Germline trimming cut 0 bases from V and 4 bases from J; bases unmatched to any gene: 0. Germline V CDR1 and CDR2: LGHNA, YNFKEQ. The CDR3 loop spans 15 amino acids. CDR3 residues: CASSQETGGTGELFF. The CDR3 DNA follows: TGTGCCAGCAGCCAAGAGACAGGGGGCACCGGGGAGCTGTTTTTT.

The gene calls are TRBV23-1 and TRBJ1-2; weak D call: TRBD1 (6 bases). TRBV23-1 is flagged as an ORF with uncertain function. The CDR3 is 11 amino acids. The V and J ends lost 2 bases and 10 bases respectively, with 8 bases between them. Here the CDR3 DNA reads TGCGCCAGCAGTCAACCAGGGGTCTACACCTTC. It specifies CASSQPGVYTF.

The rearrangement joins TRBV19 to TRBJ2-2, with 7 bases aligning to TRBD2. J was trimmed by 3 bases and V by 7 bases; bases with no gene match: 14. The length of the CDR3 is 17 residues. Germline V gives CDR1 LNHDA, CDR2 SQIVND (reference sequence). CDR3 DNA: TGTGCCAGTATTGACCAAAGCGGGGCGGGACACACCGGGGAGCTGTTTTTT. Translating gives CASIDQSGAGHTGELFF.

The chain combines TRBV4-2 with TRBJ2-7; TRBD2 agrees at 15 bases. Trimming cost V 4 bases and J 2 bases; bases outside gene matches: 3. CDR3 length: 16 residues. From germline, CDR1 is LGHNA and CDR2 YNFKEQ. CDR3 in DNA: TGTGCCAGCAGCCCCGGGACTAGCGGGGGGCCCTACGAGCAGTACTTC. It is translated as CASSPGTSGGPYEQYF.

The chain is built from TRBV9 and TRBJ2-3; weak D call: TRBD1 (6 bases). V lost 0 bases, J lost 0 bases, and 14 bases lay in between. Per germline, CDR1 SGDLS and CDR2 YYNGEE. CDR3 length: 17 residues. Here the CDR3 DNA reads TGTGCCAGCAGCGTAGGCCGGACAGAAGCTAGCACAGATACGCAGTATTTT. This gives the protein CASSVGRTEASTDTQYF.

The V and J genes are TRBV11-2 and TRBJ2-3; a possible D gene is TRBD1 (5 bases). There are 16 residues in the CDR3. V shed 6 bases and J shed 0 bases, with 16 bases lying between them. Looked up from germline, CDR1 is SGHAT and CDR2 is FQNNGV. CDR3 DNA: TGTGCCAGCAGGTCCAGGGCGGCCCCTAGCACAGATACGCAGTATTTT. Amino acid sequence: CASRSRAAPSTDTQYF.

This chain joins TRBV27 and TRBJ1-5; TRBD1 matches at 7 bases. V shed 3 bases and J 1 base; nucleotides not matched to a gene: 12. Germline CDR1 is MNHEY and CDR2 is SMNVEV (reference sequence). This CDR3 has 18 residues. Here the CDR3 reads CASSLVGTGARSNQPQHF. As DNA, the CDR3 is TGTGCCAGCAGTTTGGTTGGCACAGGGGCGAGGAGCAATCAGCCCCAGCATTTT.

The gene calls are TRBV4-1 and TRBJ2-5; 7 positions agree with TRBD1. J lost 1 base, V lost 0 bases, and 11 bases had no gene match. This CDR3 contains 18 residues. Germline CDR1 reads MGHRA; CDR2 reads YSYEKL. In DNA form, the CDR3 reads TGCGCCAGCAGCCAAGATTTCCAGGGGGTGCAGACCCAAGAGACCCAGTACTTC. It specifies CASSQDFQGVQTQETQYF.

As DNA, the CDR3 is TGTGCCAGCAGCTTAGGTGGTAGCGGGGCTTACGAGCAGTACTTC. Its translation: CASSLGGSGAYEQYF. V is TRBV7-2 and J is TRBJ2-7; 8 bases are shared with TRBD2. Germline CDR1 reads SGHTA; CDR2 reads FQGNSA. The CDR3 consists of 15 residues. The V and J ends lost 1 base and 4 bases, in that order; junction bases with no gene match: 6.

This chain connects TRBV7-2 to TRBJ2-2; TRBD1 might be the D (6 bases). Germline V gene lookup returns CDR1 SGHTA and CDR2 FQGNSA. The V end lost 1 base, the J end lost 1 base, and 16 bases lay between the germline ends. The CDR3 has 18 amino acids. This CDR3 reads CASSLVPPGTLNTGELFF. For the CDR3, the DNA is TGTGCCAGCAGCTTAGTCCCCCCTGGGACACTGAACACCGGGGAGCTGTTTTTT.

The chain carries TRBV27 and TRBJ1-6; TRBD1 aligns across 7 bases. Trimming cost V 9 bases and J 7 bases; bases outside gene matches: 18. There are 17 residues in the CDR3. Germline V gene lookup returns CDR1 MNHEY and CDR2 SMNVEV (reference sequence). The CDR3 DNA reads TGTGCCAGGACAGGGACCCGGGCGCAGCGCCGGAATTCACCCCTCCACTTT. Translation: CARTGTRAQRRNSPLHF.

J is TRBJ1-5 and V is TRBV30, with unresolved D. CDR3 size: 13 residues. Germline V CDR1 and CDR2: GTSNPN, SVGIG (reference sequence). Trimming pared 4 bases from V and 1 base from J, leaving 8 bases between. In DNA form, the CDR3 reads TGTGCCTGGAACTCTAGAAGCAATCAGCCCCAGCATTTT. This encodes CAWNSRSNQPQHF.

The chain employs TRBV11-2 and TRBJ1-4, with TRBD1 identical over 10 bases. The germline CDR1 and CDR2 sequences are SGHAT and FQNNGV. The J segment lost 5 bases and the V segment lost 0 bases, leaving 9 bases of the junction unmatched. The CDR3 spans 18 residues. CDR3 in amino acids: CASSLDGTGAILNEKLFF. The DNA for the CDR3 is TGTGCCAGCAGCTTAGATGGGACAGGGGCCATCCTCAATGAAAAACTGTTTTTT.

This chain links TRBV7-9 with TRBJ2-7; D remains ambiguous. Trimming took 6 bases from V and 5 from J, leaving 11 bases between them. This CDR3 spans 12 amino acids. Germline V gene sequence: CDR1 SEHNR, CDR2 FQNEAQ (reference sequence). The CDR3 protein is CASRPWSDEQYF. The CDR3 DNA reads as TGTGCCAGCAGACCCTGGTCGGACGAGCAGTACTTC.

The chain combines TRBV10-3 with TRBJ2-5; a weak D match, TRBD1 (6 bases). CDR1 is ENHRY and CDR2 is SYGVKD in the germline V gene. The CDR3 runs 13 residues. The ends were cut back, 6 bases at V and 1 base at J, with 9 bases in the middle. CDR3 bases: TGTGCCATCAGGGAACAGGGCCAAGAGACCCAGTACTTC. Translating it yields CAIREQGQETQYF.

The CDR3 coding sequence is TGTGCCAGCAGCCCCCAGAAGCGGGATCAGCCCCAGCATTTT. Its translation is CASSPQKRDQPQHF. The chain is built from TRBV7-8 and TRBJ1-5; the D is unclear. CDR3 length: 14 residues. Germline CDR1 SGHVS, CDR2 FQNEAQ. Trimming cost V 5 bases and J 5 bases, with 13 bases left between them.

The rearrangement joins TRBV11-1 to TRBJ2-3; TRBD1 agrees at 10 bases. The CDR3 sequence is 13 residues long. The ends lost 6 bases at V and 3 bases at J; junction bases unmatched: 0. Germline CDR1 is SGHAT and CDR2 is FQDESV (reference sequence). Here the CDR3 DNA reads TGTGCCAGCAGGGGACAGGGGACAGATACGCAGTATTTT. Its protein product is CASRGQGTDTQYF.

This chain connects TRBV4-1 to TRBJ1-2; D gene unclear. Trimming took off 0 bases at V and 1 base at J, with 21 bases between the two ends. Germline V gene data show CDR1 as MGHRA and CDR2 as YSYEKL. This CDR3 contains 19 residues. CDR3 in amino acids: CASSQDPMSEWVFNYGYTF. CDR3 DNA sequence: TGCGCCAGCAGCCAAGATCCTATGAGCGAGTGGGTTTTTAACTATGGCTACACCTTC.

This sequence joins TRBV6-5 and TRBJ1-2; D is unresolved. The germline V and J ends were trimmed by 6 bases and 8 bases, with 13 bases remaining between them. CDR3 size: 12 residues. Germline-derived CDR1 and CDR2 are MNHEY and SVGAGI. The CDR3 bases are TGTGCCAGCAGGCTCTCGGGGTTCGGCTACACCTTC. It yields the protein CASRLSGFGYTF.